Detailed here is one T cell receptor beta chain. Original methodology: The authors estimated nucleated cell counts from reference gene primer amplification. The data were produced by immunoSEQ multiplex PCR, yet TCRdb's version contains in-frame clones alone and is incomplete. Clone size and the V and J calls come from that table; the DNA yielded D and trimming. The sample lists 250,000 to 300,000 clones, about four fifths seen once, with 3.1% in the top ten. Germline values: CDR1 MNHEY, CDR2 SVGEGT. The CDR3 extends over 11 amino acids. V lost 5 bases and J 8 bases, leaving 6 bases between the germline ends. The data derive from a study of blood T cell repertoires in COVID-19. Study-level background: Specimens from acute and convalescent COVID-19 originated in the United States, Italy and Spain. T cells, B-cell-depleted T cells, or PBMCs supplied cDNA or gDNA.

Sequencing was done on a sample of peripheral blood. The TCR sequence derives from a woman between 18 and 30 years old with acute or convalescent COVID-19. The chain combines TRBV6-2 or TRBV6-3 with TRBJ2-2; no reliable D call. The CDR3 loop reads CASSQRGELFF. CDR3 nucleotides: TGTGCCAGCAGTCAGAGGGGGGAGCTGTTTTTT.